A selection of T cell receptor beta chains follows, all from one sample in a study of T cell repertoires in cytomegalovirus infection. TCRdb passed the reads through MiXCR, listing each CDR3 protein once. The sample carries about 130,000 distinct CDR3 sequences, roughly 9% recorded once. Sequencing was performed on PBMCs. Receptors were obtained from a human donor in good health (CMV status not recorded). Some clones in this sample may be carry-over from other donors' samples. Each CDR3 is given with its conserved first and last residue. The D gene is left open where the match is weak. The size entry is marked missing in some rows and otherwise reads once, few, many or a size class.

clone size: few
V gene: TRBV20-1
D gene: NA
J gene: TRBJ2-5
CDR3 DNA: TGCAGTGCTAGAGATAACAGCGGGCAAGAGACCCAGTACTTC
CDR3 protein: CSARDNSGQETQYF

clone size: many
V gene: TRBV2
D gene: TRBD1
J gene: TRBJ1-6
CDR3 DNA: TGTGCCAGCACGAGACAGGGCACACCCCTCCACTTT
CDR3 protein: CASTRQGTPLHF

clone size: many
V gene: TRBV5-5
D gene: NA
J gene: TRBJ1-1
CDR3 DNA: TGTGCCAGCAGCCGATGGGGGGCGGACACTGAAGCTTTCTTT
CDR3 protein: CASSRWGADTEAFF

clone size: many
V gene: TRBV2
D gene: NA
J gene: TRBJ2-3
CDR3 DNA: TGTGCCACCTTCGGCCAACTGATGTCAGATACGCAGTATTTT
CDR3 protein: CATFGQLMSDTQYF

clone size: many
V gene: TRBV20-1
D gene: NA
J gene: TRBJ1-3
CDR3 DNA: TGCAGTGCCCCACGGACAGATGGAAACACCATATATTTT
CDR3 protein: CSAPRTDGNTIYF

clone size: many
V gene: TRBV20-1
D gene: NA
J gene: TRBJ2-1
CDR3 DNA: TGCAGTGCTAGCTCCCTCGTTGGCCCCAGATACAATGAGCAGTTCTTC
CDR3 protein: CSASSLVGPRYNEQFF

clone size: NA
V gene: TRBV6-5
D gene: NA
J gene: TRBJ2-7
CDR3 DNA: TGTGCCAGCAGTTACGGGGGGGGACAGTTGTCCTACGAGCAGTACTTC
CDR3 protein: CASSYGGGQLSYEQYF

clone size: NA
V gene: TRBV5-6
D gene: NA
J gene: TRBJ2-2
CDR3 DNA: TGTGCCAGCAGCTTGGTGAAAAGGGGTAACACCGGGGAGCTGTGGTTT
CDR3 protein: CASSLVKRGNTGELWF

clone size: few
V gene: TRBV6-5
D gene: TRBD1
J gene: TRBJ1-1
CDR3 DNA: TGTGCCAGCAGTTCCACCGGGACAGGGAACACTGAAGCTTTCTTT
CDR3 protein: CASSSTGTGNTEAFF

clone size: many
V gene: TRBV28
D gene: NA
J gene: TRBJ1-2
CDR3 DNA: TGTGCCAGCAGTAATATTCGTGGCTACACCTTC
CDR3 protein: CASSNIRGYTF

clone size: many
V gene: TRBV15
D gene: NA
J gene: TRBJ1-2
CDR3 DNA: TGTGCCACCAGCAGAGATAAGGGACACTTCTATGGCTACACCTTC
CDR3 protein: CATSRDKGHFYGYTF

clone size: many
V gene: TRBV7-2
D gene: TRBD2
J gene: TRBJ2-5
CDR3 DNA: TGTGCCAGCAGCTCTCGAAGCGGGGGGGGTGGGGGGACCCAGTACTTC
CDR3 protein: CASSSRSGGGGGTQYF

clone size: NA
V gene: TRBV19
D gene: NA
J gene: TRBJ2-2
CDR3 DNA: TGTGCCAGTAACAGGGTAGGAAACACCGGGGAGCTGTTTTTT
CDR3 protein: CASNRVGNTGELFF

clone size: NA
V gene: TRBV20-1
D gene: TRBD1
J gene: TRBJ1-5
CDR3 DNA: TGCAGTGCAACCAGATTCCAGGGGGATCAGCCCCAGCATTTT
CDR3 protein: CSATRFQGDQPQHF

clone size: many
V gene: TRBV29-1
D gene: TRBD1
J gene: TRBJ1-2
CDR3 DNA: TGCAGCGCGACAGACAGGGTGGGCTATGGCTACACCTTC
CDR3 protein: CSATDRVGYGYTF

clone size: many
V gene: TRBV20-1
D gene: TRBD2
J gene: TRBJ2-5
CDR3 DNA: TGCAGTGCTCGACTAGCTACTAAAAGTGAGACCCAGTACTTC
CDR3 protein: CSARLATKSETQYF

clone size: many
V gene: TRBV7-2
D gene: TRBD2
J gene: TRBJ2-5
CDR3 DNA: TGTGCCAGCAGCCTCGGCCGGTCGCGGGGGTACCGTACTGTGGAGACCCAGTACTTC
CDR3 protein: CASSLGRSRGYRTVETQYF

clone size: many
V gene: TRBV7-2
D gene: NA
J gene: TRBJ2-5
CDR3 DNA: TGTGCCAGCAGCTTTCTCGAGACCCAGTACTTC
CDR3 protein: CASSFLETQYF

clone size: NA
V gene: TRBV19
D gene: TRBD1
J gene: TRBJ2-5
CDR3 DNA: TGTGCCAGTAGTAGAAGACAGGGTTATCAAGAGACCCAGTGCTTC
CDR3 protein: CASSRRQGYQETQCF

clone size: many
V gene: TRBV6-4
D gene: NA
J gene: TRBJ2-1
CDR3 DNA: TGTGCCAGCAGTGAGGGCGAATCCTACAATGAGCAGTTCTTC
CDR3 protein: CASSEGESYNEQFF

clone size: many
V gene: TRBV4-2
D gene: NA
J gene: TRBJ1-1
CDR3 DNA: TGTGCCAGCAGCCAAGCGGGACAGAACACTGAAGCTTTCTTT
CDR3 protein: CASSQAGQNTEAFF

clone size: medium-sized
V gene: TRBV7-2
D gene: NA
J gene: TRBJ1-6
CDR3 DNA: TGTGCCAGCAGCTTAGAGTTGCCGGGACTTTCTAATAGCAATTCACCCCTCCACTTT
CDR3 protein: CASSLELPGLSNSNSPLHF

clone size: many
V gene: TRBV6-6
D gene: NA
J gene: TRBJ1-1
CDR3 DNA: TGTGCCAGCAGCAAGGATTGGAGTAACACTGAAGCTTTCTTT
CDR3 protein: CASSKDWSNTEAFF

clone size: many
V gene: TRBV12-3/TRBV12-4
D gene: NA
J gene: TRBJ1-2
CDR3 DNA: TGTGCCAGCAGTTTCCACCCCTGGGCGGATGGCTACACCTTC
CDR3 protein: CASSFHPWADGYTF

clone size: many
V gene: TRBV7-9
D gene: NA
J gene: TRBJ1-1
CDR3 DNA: TGTGCCAGCGCCGGGGGGGTTAGCACTGAAGCTTTCTTT
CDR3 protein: CASAGGVSTEAFF

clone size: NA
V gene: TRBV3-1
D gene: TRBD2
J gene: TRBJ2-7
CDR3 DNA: TGTGCCAGCTCCCGATCGGGGGGGAGCTTTCCCTACGAGCAGTACTTC
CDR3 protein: CASSRSGGSFPYEQYF

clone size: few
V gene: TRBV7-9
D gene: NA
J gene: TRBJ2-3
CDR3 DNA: TGTGCCAGCAGCTTCATTATCACAGATACGCAGTATTTT
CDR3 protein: CASSFIITDTQYF

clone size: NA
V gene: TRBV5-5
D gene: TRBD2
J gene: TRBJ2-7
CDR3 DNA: TGTGCCAGCAGCGCCGCTAGCGGGGGTACCTTCGAGCAGTACTTC
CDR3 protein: CASSAASGGTFEQYF

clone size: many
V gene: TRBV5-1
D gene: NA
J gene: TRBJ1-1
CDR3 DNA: TGCGCCAGCAGCTTGGAAAGGGCTGGCACTGAAGCTTTCTTT
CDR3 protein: CASSLERAGTEAFF

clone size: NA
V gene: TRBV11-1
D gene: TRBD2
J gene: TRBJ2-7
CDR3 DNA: TGTGCCAGCAGCTCACCTCTAGCGGAAACCTACGAGCAGTACTTC
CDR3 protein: CASSSPLAETYEQYF

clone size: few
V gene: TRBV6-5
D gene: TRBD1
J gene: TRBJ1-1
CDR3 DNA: TGTGCCAGCAGTCGTGGACAGGGATCCACTGAAGCTTTCTTT
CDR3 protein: CASSRGQGSTEAFF

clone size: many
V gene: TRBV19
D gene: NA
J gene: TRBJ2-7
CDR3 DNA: TGTGCCAGTAACCTGGGTGGGGGGGACACCTCCTACGAGCAGTACTTC
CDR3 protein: CASNLGGGDTSYEQYF

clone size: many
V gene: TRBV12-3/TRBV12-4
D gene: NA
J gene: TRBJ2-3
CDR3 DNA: TGTGCCAGCAGTTCCAATCGGCGCGATACGCAGTATTTT
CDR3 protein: CASSSNRRDTQYF

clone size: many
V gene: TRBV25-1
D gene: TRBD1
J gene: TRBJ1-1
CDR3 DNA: TGTGCCAGCAGTGGCCTCATTGGGACAGGTGAAGCTTTCTTT
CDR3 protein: CASSGLIGTGEAFF

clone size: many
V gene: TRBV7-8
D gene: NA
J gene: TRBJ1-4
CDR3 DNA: TGTGCCAGCAGCTTAAGGACAGCGGCCAAAGGGCGGGAAAAACTGTTTTTT
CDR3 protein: CASSLRTAAKGREKLFF

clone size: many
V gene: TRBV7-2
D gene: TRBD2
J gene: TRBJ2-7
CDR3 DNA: TGTGCCAGCAGCTTCCCTCGTGGAAGCGGGGACTACGAGCAGTACTTC
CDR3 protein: CASSFPRGSGDYEQYF

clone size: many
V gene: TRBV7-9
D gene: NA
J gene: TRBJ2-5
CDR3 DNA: TGTGCCAGCACCGAATCCAGCCAGGGGCTGGTAGAGACCCAGTACTTC
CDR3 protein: CASTESSQGLVETQYF

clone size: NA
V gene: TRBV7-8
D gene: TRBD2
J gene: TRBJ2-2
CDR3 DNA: TGTGCCAGCAGCTTAGGAGCGGGACCCACCGGGGAGCTGTTTTTT
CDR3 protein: CASSLGAGPTGELFF

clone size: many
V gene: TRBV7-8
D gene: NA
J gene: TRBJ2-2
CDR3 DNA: TGTGCCAGCAGCCCCTCAAGTGCCGCCGGGGAGCTGTTTTTT
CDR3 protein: CASSPSSAAGELFF

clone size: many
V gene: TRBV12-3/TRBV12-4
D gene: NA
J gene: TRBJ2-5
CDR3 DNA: TGTGCCAGCATCCGGGGCCTTCAAGAGACCCAGTACTTC
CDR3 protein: CASIRGLQETQYF

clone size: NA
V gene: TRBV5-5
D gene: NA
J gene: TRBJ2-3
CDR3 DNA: TGTGCCAGCAGCTACCAGCGGGATACGCAGTATTTT
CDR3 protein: CASSYQRDTQYF

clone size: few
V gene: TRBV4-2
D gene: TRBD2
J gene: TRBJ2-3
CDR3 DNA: TGTGCCAGCAGCCAAGCCCCTAGCGGGGGCCTAAGCACAGATACGCAGTATTTT
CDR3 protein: CASSQAPSGGLSTDTQYF

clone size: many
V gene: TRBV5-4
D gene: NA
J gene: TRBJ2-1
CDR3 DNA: TGTGCCAGCAGCGGTACAGGGTGGGATGAGCAGTTCTTC
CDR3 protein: CASSGTGWDEQFF

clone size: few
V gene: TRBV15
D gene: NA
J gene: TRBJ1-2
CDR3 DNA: TGTGCCACCAGCAGCCAAGACTATGGCTACACCTTC
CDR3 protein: CATSSQDYGYTF

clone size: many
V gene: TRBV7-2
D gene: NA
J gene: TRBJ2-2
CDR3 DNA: TGTGCCAGCAGCCCCAGCTCCCTTTGGGGGGACAGTGCGAACACCGGGGAGCTGTTTTTT
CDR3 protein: CASSPSSLWGDSANTGELFF